This entry lists 12 T cell receptor beta chains sequenced from one sample in a study of radiotherapy plus CTLA-4 blockade in lung cancer. The data were produced by immunoSEQ multiplex PCR, yet TCRdb's version contains in-frame clones alone and is incomplete. Among around 100,000 clones, around 79% were seen once, and the ten largest hold approximately 2.6%. The starting material was peripheral blood, obtained from a patient treated with radiotherapy plus ipilimumab. These receptors were obtained from a human donor with non-small cell lung cancer who had a partial response to radiotherapy plus ipilimumab. Some clones in this sample may be carry-over from other donors' samples.

The chain employs TRBV28 and TRBJ2-1; 10 bases align to TRBD2. CDR1 and CDR2 (germline): MDHEN, SYDVKM. Losses at the gene ends were 5 bases for V and 8 bases for J; bases not matched to a gene: 9. CDR3 length equals 15 residues. CDR3 bases: TGTGCCAGCAGTCTCCTAGCGGGAGCTGGGGATGAGCAGTTCTTC. The encoded protein is CASSLLAGAGDEQFF.

The rearrangement joins TRBV7-3 to TRBJ2-1, with a weak D call TRBD2 (6 bases). V lost 5 bases and J 3 bases, leaving 14 bases between the germline ends. Germline V gives CDR1 SGHTA, CDR2 FQGTGA. The CDR3 spans 15 residues. The chain's CDR3 is CASSPRGTRYNEQFF. As DNA, the CDR3 is TGTGCCAGCAGCCCGCGCGGGACGCGCTACAATGAGCAGTTCTTC.

The chain uses TRBV28 and TRBJ1-2, with D possibly being TRBD1 (6 bases). Looked up from germline, CDR1 is MDHEN and CDR2 is SYDVKM. The CDR3 has 13 amino acids. The V gene lost 7 bases and the J gene lost 8 bases, with 17 bases spanning the gap. The CDR3 DNA is TGTGCCAGCACCCAAACTACAGGGAGAGGCTACACCTTC. It encodes CASTQTTGRGYTF.

The gene calls are TRBV19 and TRBJ2-1, with 10 bases matching TRBD2. Germline lookup yields CDR1 LNHDA and CDR2 SQIVND (reference sequence). Germline trimming cut 7 bases from V and 7 bases from J; bases unmatched to any gene: 4. The CDR3 has 13 residues. CDR3 coding DNA: TGTGCCAGTAAGGCTAGCGGGGGAAATGAGCAGTTCTTC. This translates into CASKASGGNEQFF.

This clone was seen a single time. V and J are TRBV6-6 and TRBJ2-7; TRBD1 aligns across 9 bases. The V gene's germline CDR1 is MNHNY and CDR2 SVGAGI (reference sequence). Germline trimming cut 8 bases from V and 3 bases from J; bases unmatched to any gene: 5. CDR3 length equals 13 residues. For the CDR3, the DNA is TGTGCCAGCCGCGGGGGACAGGGCTACGAGCAGTACTTC. Encoded protein: CASRGGQGYEQYF.

This clone was counted a few times. This chain uses TRBV18 with TRBJ2-1, with D possibly TRBD2 on 5 matching bases. Looked up from germline, CDR1 is KGHSH and CDR2 is LQKENI. Trimming took 6 bases from V and 3 from J, leaving 12 bases between them. The CDR3 covers 14 residues. CDR3 amino acids: CASSLGGNYNEQFF. In DNA, the CDR3 is TGTGCCAGCTCCCTCGGAGGAAACTACAATGAGCAGTTCTTC.

The chain links TRBV10-1 to TRBJ2-3; 10 nucleotides align to TRBD2. In germline, CDR1 is WNHNN, CDR2 SYGVQD (reference sequence). With 2 bases clipped from V and 2 bases from J, the junction kept 4 bases outside the gene matches. The CDR3 consists of 16 residues. The CDR3 loop is CASSEMLAGATDTQYF. The CDR3 DNA follows: TGCGCCAGCAGTGAGATGCTAGCGGGAGCCACAGATACGCAGTATTTT.

The V and J genes are TRBV18 and TRBJ2-1; TRBD1 matches at 9 bases. The CDR3 covers 16 residues. Germline-derived CDR1 and CDR2 are KGHSH and LQKENI. The V gene end was trimmed by 2 bases and the J gene end by 2 bases; junction bases not matched to a gene: 4. The CDR3 protein is CASSPATGGAYNEQFF. CDR3 DNA: TGTGCCAGCTCACCAGCGACAGGGGGGGCCTACAATGAGCAGTTCTTC.

This chain joins TRBV28 and TRBJ2-7, with a possible D match to TRBD1 (5 bases). The CDR3 is 13 amino acids. V lost 5 bases, J lost 0 bases, and 8 bases lay in between. Germline values: CDR1 MDHEN, CDR2 SYDVKM. The CDR3 loop reads CASSTGISYEQYF. The CDR3 DNA is TGTGCCAGCAGTACAGGAATCTCCTACGAGCAGTACTTC.

The chain uses TRBV5-1 and TRBJ1-2; TRBD1 matches at 10 bases. The germline V gene encodes CDR1 SGHRS and CDR2 YFSETQ. After removal of 4 bases from V and 2 bases from J, the junction contained 5 bases not matched to a gene. The CDR3 has 15 amino acids. The CDR3 bases are TGCGCCAGCAGCCCTGGGACAGGGGTGAACTATGGCTACACCTTC. The encoded protein is CASSPGTGVNYGYTF.

J is TRBJ1-2 and V is TRBV6-1; D gene ambiguous. This CDR3 has 13 residues. V was cut by 0 bases and J by 8 bases, with 10 bases left in between. Germline values: CDR1 MNHNS, CDR2 SASEGT. In DNA form, the CDR3 reads TGTGCCAGCAGTGAAGCGCTTCAGGTGGGCTACACCTTC. Its translation: CASSEALQVGYTF.

The V and J genes are TRBV5-1 and TRBJ1-1, with 9 bases fitting TRBD1. Per germline, CDR1 SGHRS and CDR2 YFSETQ. This CDR3 region has 15 residues. Losses at the gene ends were 0 bases for V and 1 base for J; bases not matched to a gene: 1. CDR3 amino acids: CASSLVGQGNTEAFF. CDR3 nucleotides: TGCGCCAGCAGCTTGGTGGGACAGGGGAACACTGAAGCTTTCTTT.